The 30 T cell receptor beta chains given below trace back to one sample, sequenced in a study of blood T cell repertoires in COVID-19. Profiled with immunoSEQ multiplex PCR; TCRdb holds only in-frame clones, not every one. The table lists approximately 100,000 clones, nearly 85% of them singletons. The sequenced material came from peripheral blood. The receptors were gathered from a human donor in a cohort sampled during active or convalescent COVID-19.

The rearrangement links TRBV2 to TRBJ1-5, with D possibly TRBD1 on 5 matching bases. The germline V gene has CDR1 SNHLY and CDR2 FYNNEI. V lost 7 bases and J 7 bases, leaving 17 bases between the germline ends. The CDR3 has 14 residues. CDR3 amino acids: CASTSGLQGQPQHF. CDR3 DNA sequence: TGTGCCAGCACCTCGGGCCTCCAGGGACAGCCCCAGCATTTT.

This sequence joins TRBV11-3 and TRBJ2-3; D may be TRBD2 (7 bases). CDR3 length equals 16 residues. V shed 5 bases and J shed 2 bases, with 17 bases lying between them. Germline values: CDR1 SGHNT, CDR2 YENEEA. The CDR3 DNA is TGTGCCAGCAGCCGAGGGGGGGGAGGCCCCACAGATACGCAGTATTTT. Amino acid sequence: CASSRGGGGPTDTQYF.

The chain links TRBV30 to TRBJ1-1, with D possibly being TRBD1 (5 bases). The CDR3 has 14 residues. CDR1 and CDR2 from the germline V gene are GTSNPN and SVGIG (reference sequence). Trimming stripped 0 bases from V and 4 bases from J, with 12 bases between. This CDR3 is CAWSVWGSSTEAFF. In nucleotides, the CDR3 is TGTGCCTGGAGTGTATGGGGCAGTAGCACTGAAGCTTTCTTT.

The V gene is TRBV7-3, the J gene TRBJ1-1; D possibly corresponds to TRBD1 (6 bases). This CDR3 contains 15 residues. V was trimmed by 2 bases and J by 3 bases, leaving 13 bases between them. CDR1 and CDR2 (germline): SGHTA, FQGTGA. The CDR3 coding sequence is TGTGCCAGCAGCTTAGACGCGGGGGCGGACACTGAAGCTTTCTTT. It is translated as CASSLDAGADTEAFF.

This CDR3 is CATDPTGNYGYTF. The CDR3 DNA reads TGTGCCACAGACCCGACAGGAAACTATGGCTACACCTTC. V gene TRBV19 combines with J gene TRBJ1-2; a weak D match, TRBD1 (6 bases). V lost 10 bases and J 2 bases, leaving 14 bases between the germline ends. This CDR3 region has 13 residues. Germline V gene sequence: CDR1 LNHDA, CDR2 SQIVND (reference sequence).

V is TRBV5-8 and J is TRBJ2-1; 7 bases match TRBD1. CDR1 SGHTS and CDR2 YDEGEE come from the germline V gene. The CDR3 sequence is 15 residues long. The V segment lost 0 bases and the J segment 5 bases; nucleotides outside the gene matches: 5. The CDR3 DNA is TGTGCCAGCAGCTTGGCCAGGGGGTCCGACAATGAGCAGTTCTTC. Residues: CASSLARGSDNEQFF.

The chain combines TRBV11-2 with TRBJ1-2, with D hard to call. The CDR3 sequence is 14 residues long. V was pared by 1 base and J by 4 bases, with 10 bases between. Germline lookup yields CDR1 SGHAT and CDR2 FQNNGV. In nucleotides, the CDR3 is TGTGCCAGCAGCTTAGGGGCACAGTCCTATGGCTACACCTTC. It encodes CASSLGAQSYGYTF.

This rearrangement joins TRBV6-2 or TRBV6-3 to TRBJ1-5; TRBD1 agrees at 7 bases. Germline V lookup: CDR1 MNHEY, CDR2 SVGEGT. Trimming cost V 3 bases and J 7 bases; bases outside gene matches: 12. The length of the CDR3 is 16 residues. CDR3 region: CASSYSLDRVRQPQHF. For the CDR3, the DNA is TGTGCCAGCAGTTATTCCTTAGACAGGGTTCGGCAGCCCCAGCATTTT.

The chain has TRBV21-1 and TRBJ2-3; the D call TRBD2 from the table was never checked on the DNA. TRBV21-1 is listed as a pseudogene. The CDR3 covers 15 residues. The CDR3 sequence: CASSKPSGVTDTQYF. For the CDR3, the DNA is TGTGCCAGCAGCAAACCGAGCGGGGTTACAGATACGCAGTATTTT.

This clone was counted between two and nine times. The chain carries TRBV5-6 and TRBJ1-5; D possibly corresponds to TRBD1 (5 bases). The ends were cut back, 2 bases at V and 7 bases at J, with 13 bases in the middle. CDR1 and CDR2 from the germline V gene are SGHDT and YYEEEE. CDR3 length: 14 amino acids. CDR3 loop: CASSLSGFGQPQHF. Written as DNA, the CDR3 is TGTGCCAGCAGCTTATCAGGGTTCGGGCAGCCCCAGCATTTT.

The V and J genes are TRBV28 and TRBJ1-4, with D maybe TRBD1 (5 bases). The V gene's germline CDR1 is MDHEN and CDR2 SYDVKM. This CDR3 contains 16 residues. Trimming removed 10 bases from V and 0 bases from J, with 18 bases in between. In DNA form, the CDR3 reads TGTGCCACCGGGGGGGGACCGACTGCAACTAATGAAAAACTGTTTTTT. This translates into CATGGGPTATNEKLFF.

The CDR3 sequence: CASSLDADNYGYTF. The CDR3 DNA sequence: TGTGCCAGCAGCTTAGACGCGGATAACTATGGCTACACCTTC. J is TRBJ1-2 and V is TRBV7-9; D ambiguous. CDR1 and CDR2 from the germline V gene are SEHNR and FQNEAQ (reference sequence). V lost 1 base, J lost 1 base, and 7 bases lay in between. This CDR3 has 14 amino acids. The full variable domain, in which reference TRBV7-9 and TRBJ1-2 provide the parts outside the CDR3, is DTGVSQNPRHKITKRGQNVTFRCDPISEHNRLYWYRQTLGQGPEFLTYFQNEAQLEKSRLLSDRFSAERPKGSFSTLEIQRTEQGDSAMYLCASSLDADNYGYTFGSGTRLTVV.

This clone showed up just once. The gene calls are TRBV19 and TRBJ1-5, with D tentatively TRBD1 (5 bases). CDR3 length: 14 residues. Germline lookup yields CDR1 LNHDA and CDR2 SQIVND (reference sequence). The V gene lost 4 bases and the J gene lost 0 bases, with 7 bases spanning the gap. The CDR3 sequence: CASSSQGSNQPQHF. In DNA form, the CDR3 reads TGTGCCAGTAGTAGCCAGGGTAGCAATCAGCCCCAGCATTTT.

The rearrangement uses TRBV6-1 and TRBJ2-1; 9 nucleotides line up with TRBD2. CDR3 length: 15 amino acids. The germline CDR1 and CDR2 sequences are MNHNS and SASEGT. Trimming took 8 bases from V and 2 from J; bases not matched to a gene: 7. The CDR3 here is CASGPGGGAYNEQFF. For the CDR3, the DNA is TGTGCCAGCGGCCCGGGCGGGGGGGCCTACAATGAGCAGTTCTTC.

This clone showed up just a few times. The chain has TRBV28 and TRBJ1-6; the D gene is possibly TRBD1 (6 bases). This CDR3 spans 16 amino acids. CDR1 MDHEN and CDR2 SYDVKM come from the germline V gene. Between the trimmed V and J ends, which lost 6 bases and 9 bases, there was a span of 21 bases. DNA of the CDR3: TGTGCCAGCAGCACGACCAGGGGAGCCGACGGTTCACCCCTCCACTTT. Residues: CASSTTRGADGSPLHF. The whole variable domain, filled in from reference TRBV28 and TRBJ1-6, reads DVKVTQSSRYLVKRTGEKVFLECVQDMDHENMFWYRQDPGLGLRLIYFSYDVKMKEKGDIPEGYSVSREKKERFSLILESASTNQTSMYLCASSTTRGADGSPLHFGNGTRLTVT.

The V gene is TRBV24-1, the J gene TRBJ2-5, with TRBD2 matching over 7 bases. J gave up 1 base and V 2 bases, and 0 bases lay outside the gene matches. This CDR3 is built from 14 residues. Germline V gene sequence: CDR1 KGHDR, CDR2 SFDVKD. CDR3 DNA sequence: TGTGCCACCAGTGATTGGGAGGGCCAAGAGACCCAGTACTTC. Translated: CATSDWEGQETQYF.

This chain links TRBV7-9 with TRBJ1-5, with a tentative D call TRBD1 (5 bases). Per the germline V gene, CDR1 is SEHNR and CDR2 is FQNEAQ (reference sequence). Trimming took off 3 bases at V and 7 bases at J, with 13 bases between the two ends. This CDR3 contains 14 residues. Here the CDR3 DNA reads TGTGCCAGCAGCTTTGGGGGGGATGGCCAGCCCCAGCATTTT. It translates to CASSFGGDGQPQHF.

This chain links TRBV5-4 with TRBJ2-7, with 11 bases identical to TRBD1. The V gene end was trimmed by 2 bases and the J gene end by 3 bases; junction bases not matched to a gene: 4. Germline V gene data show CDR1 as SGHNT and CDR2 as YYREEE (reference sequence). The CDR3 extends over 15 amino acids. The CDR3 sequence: CASSFGTGGLYEQYF. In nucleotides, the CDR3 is TGTGCCAGCAGCTTCGGGACAGGGGGTCTCTACGAGCAGTACTTC. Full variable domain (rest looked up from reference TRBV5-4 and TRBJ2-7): ETGVTQSPTHLIKTRGQQVTLRCSSQSGHNTVSWYQQALGQGPQFIFQYYREEENGRGNFPPRFSGLQFPNYSSELNVNALELDDSALYLCASSFGTGGLYEQYFGPGTRLTVT.

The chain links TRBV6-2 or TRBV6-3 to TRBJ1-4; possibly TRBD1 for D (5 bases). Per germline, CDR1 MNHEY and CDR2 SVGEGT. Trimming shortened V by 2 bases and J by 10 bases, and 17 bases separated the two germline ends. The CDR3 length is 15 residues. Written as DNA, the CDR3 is TGTGCCAGCAGTTACGCCGGCGGGGGATCCGGAAAACTGTTTTTT. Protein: CASSYAGGGSGKLFF.

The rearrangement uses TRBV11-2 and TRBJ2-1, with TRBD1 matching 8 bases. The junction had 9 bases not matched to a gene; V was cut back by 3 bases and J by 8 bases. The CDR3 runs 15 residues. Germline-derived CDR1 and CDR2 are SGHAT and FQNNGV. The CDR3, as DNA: TGTGCCAGCAGCTTTATCCAGGGGGCGCAGGATGAGCAGTTCTTC. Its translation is CASSFIQGAQDEQFF.

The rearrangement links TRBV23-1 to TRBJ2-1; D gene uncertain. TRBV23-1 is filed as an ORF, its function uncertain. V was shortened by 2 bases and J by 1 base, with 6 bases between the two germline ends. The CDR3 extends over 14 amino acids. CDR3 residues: CASSQTASYNEQFF. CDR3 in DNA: TGCGCCAGCAGTCAAACAGCATCCTACAATGAGCAGTTCTTC.

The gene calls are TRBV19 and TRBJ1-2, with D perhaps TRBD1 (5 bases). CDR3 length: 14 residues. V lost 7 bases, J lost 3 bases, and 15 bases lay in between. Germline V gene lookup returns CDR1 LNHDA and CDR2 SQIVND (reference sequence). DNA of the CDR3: TGTGCCAGTATTAAGGGGAAGGGCTACTATGGCTACACCTTC. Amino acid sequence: CASIKGKGYYGYTF. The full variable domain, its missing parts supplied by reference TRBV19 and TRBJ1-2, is DGGITQSPKYLFRKEGQNVTLSCEQNLNHDAMYWYRQDPGQGLRLIYYSQIVNDFQKGDIAEGYSVSREKKESFPLTVTSAQKNPTAFYLCASIKGKGYYGYTFGSGTRLTVV.

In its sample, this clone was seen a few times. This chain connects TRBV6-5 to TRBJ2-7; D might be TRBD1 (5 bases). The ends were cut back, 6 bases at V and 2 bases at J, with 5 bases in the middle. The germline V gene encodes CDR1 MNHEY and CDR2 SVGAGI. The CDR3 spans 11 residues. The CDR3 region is CASRGAYEQYF. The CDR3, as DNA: TGTGCCAGCAGAGGGGCCTACGAGCAGTACTTC.

CDR3 nucleotide sequence: TGTGCCAGCAGTCCGAACCTCGGACAGGGTTCGTACTACGAGCAGTACTTC. Protein product: CASSPNLGQGSYYEQYF. V usage is TRBV6-6 and J usage is TRBJ2-7; 8 bases are a match to TRBD1. Germline V gives CDR1 MNHNY, CDR2 SVGAGI (reference sequence). There are 17 residues in the CDR3. Losses at the gene ends were 5 bases for V and 3 bases for J; bases not matched to a gene: 15.

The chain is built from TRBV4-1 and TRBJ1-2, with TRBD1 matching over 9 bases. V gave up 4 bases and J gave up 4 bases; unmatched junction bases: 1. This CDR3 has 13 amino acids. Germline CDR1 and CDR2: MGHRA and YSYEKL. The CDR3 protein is CASSRDRVYGYTF. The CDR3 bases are TGCGCCAGCAGCCGGGACAGGGTCTATGGCTACACCTTC.

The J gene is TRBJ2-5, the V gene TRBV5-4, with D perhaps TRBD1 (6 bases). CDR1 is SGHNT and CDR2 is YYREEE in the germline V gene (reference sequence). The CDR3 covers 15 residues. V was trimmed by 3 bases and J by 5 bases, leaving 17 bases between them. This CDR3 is CASSSQAGAMETQYF. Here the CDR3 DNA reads TGTGCCAGCAGCTCTCAGGCAGGGGCTATGGAGACCCAGTACTTC. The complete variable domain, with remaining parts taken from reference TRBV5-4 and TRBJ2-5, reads ETGVTQSPTHLIKTRGQQVTLRCSSQSGHNTVSWYQQALGQGPQFIFQYYREEENGRGNFPPRFSGLQFPNYSSELNVNALELDDSALYLCASSSQAGAMETQYFGPGTRLLVL.

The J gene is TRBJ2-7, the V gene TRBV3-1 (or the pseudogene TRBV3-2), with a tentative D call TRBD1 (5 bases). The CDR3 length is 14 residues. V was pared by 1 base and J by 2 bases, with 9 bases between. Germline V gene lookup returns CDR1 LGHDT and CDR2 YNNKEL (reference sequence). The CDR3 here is CASSQVDSTYEQYF. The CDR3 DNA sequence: TGTGCCAGCAGCCAAGTCGACAGCACCTACGAGCAGTACTTC.

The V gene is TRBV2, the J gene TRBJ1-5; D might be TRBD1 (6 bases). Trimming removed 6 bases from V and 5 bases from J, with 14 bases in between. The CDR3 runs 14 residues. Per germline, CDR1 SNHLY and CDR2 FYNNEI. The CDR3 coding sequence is TGTGCCAGCAGCAACCAGGGGACCCATCAGCCCCAGCATTTT. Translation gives CASSNQGTHQPQHF.

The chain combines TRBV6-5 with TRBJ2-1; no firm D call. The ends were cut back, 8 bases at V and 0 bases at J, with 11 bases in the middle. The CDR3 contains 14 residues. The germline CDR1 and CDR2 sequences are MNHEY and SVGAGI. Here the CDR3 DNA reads TGTGCCAGCGCACCCCTTAGCTCCTACAATGAGCAGTTCTTC. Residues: CASAPLSSYNEQFF.

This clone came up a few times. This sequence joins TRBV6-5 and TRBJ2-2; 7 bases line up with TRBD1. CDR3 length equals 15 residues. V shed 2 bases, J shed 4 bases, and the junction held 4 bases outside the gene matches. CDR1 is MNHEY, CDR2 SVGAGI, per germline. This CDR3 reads CASSYAAGGTGELFF. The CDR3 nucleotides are TGTGCCAGCAGTTACGCGGCAGGGGGCACCGGGGAGCTGTTTTTT.